Shown below are 25 T cell receptor beta chains from a single sample sequenced in a study of T cells and Merkel cell carcinoma outcomes. The protocol was immunoSEQ multiplex PCR, while the TCRdb copy is restricted to in-frame clones and leaves out a portion. Of some 6,100 clones in the sample, roughly 80% are singletons; the top ten hold around 5.5%. What was sequenced was tumor tissue from Merkel cell carcinoma. The source of these receptors is a human donor with Merkel cell carcinoma.

This clone was observed a few times. This chain joins TRBV7-9 and TRBJ2-7; 12 bases map to TRBD1. Germline assignment: CDR1 SEHNR and CDR2 FQNEAQ (reference sequence). Unmatched junction bases numbered 13, after V lost 4 bases and J lost 3 bases. The CDR3 has 18 amino acids. CDR3 sequence reads: CASSSPSRGTGGFYEQYF. The CDR3 DNA follows: TGTGCCAGCAGCTCACCTAGCCGCGGGACAGGGGGCTTCTACGAGCAGTACTTC.

The chain joins TRBV28 to TRBJ2-7; 12 bases fit TRBD2. CDR3 length equals 18 residues. Losses at the gene ends were 8 bases for V and 1 base for J; bases not matched to a gene: 15. Germline V gene data show CDR1 as MDHEN and CDR2 as SYDVKM. The CDR3 sequence: CASQQSGLAGGLSYEQYF. The CDR3 DNA reads as TGTGCCAGCCAGCAGTCCGGGCTAGCGGGAGGGCTATCCTACGAGCAGTACTTC.

The rearrangement links TRBV7-9 to TRBJ1-4; 8 bases match TRBD1. Germline V gene lookup returns CDR1 SEHNR and CDR2 FQNEAQ (reference sequence). V shed 6 bases, J shed 8 bases, and the junction held 8 bases outside the gene matches. The CDR3 is 14 residues long. CDR3 protein: CASSYGQGGEKLFF. CDR3 nucleotides: TGTGCCAGCAGTTACGGACAGGGAGGCGAAAAACTGTTTTTT. The variable domain in full, completed from reference TRBV7-9 and TRBJ1-4, reads DTGVSQNPRHKITKRGQNVTFRCDPISEHNRLYWYRQTLGQGPEFLTYFQNEAQLEKSRLLSDRFSAERPKGSFSTLEIQRTEQGDSAMYLCASSYGQGGEKLFFGSGTQLSVL.

The chain combines TRBV30 with TRBJ2-3; D is perhaps TRBD2 (6 bases). The CDR3 is 15 residues long. Germline CDR1 GTSNPN, CDR2 SVGIG (reference sequence). The V end lost 2 bases, the J end lost 2 bases, and 14 bases lay between the germline ends. In DNA, the CDR3 is TGTGCCTGGAGTCGGAGGCGGGGATACACAGATACGCAGTATTTT. Amino acid sequence: CAWSRRRGYTDTQYF.

V is TRBV6-1 and J is TRBJ1-5; maybe TRBD1 (6 bases). There are 17 residues in the CDR3. Trimming cost V 3 bases and J 2 bases, with 17 bases left between them. The germline V gene encodes CDR1 MNHNS and CDR2 SASEGT. The CDR3 reads CASSEGWGARRNQPQHF. The CDR3 nucleotides are TGTGCCAGCAGTGAGGGCTGGGGGGCTAGACGCAATCAGCCCCAGCATTTT.

The genes are TRBV6-5 and TRBJ1-1; 8 bases are shared with TRBD1. With V trimmed by 8 bases and J by 2 bases, 4 bases remained unmatched. The CDR3 has 13 amino acids. Per the germline V gene, CDR1 is MNHEY and CDR2 is SVGAGI. Here the CDR3 DNA reads TGTGCCAGCTACAGGGGGGATAACACTGAAGCTTTCTTT. It specifies CASYRGDNTEAFF.

The V and J genes are TRBV4-1 and TRBJ1-3; D call uncertain. The V gene lost 4 bases and the J gene lost 0 bases, with 10 bases spanning the gap. The CDR3 loop spans 15 amino acids. Per the germline V gene, CDR1 is MGHRA and CDR2 is YSYEKL. DNA of the CDR3: TGCGCCAGCAGCCCCTGGGCATCCTCTGGAAACACCATATATTTT. Amino acid sequence: CASSPWASSGNTIYF.

The J gene is TRBJ1-1, the V gene TRBV27; D is undetermined. CDR1 and CDR2 (germline): MNHEY, SMNVEV (reference sequence). V dropped 2 bases and J dropped 8 bases, with 15 bases sitting between them. This CDR3 comprises 14 residues. The CDR3 spells CASSLVQLSTEAFF. In nucleotides, the CDR3 is TGTGCCAGCAGTTTAGTCCAGTTATCGACGGAAGCTTTCTTT.

This chain links TRBV28 with TRBJ1-1, with 9 bases matching TRBD1. This CDR3 contains 15 residues. V lost 5 bases and J lost 3; bases outside the gene matches: 7. Germline loops: CDR1 MDHEN, CDR2 SYDVKM. The CDR3 reads CASSPRGQGYTEAFF. The CDR3 nucleotides are TGTGCCAGCAGTCCCCGGGGACAGGGCTACACTGAAGCTTTCTTT.

The CDR3 protein is CASSQEYPAEQYF. CDR3 in DNA: TGCGCCAGCAGTCAAGAGTACCCGGCAGAGCAGTACTTC. This chain connects TRBV23-1 to TRBJ2-7; D is undetermined. TRBV23-1 is an ORF; its function is uncertain. The CDR3 loop spans 13 amino acids. With 2 bases removed from V and 7 bases from J, the gap between germline ends came to 12 bases.

In this sample, this clone turned up once. The chain recombines TRBV29-1 with TRBJ2-3; 8 bases map to TRBD2. The CDR3 length is 14 residues. Germline assignment: CDR1 SQVTM and CDR2 ANQGSEA. Trimming cost V 7 bases and J 5 bases; bases outside gene matches: 11. The CDR3 protein is CSASVAGRLDTQYF. CDR3 nucleotides: TGCAGCGCCTCCGTAGCGGGAAGGCTAGATACGCAGTATTTT.

This clone has a single count. This rearrangement joins TRBV6-5 to TRBJ1-6; D call uncertain. Per the germline V gene, CDR1 is MNHEY and CDR2 is SVGAGI. V was pared by 8 bases and J by 8 bases, with 13 bases between. The CDR3 has 13 amino acids. CDR3 in DNA: TGTGCCAGCCGAAGCGGTGGGGATTCACCCCTCCACTTT. It translates to CASRSGGDSPLHF.

This clone was detected only once. The chain links TRBV5-8 to TRBJ2-2, with D unclear. Germline CDR1 and CDR2: SGHTS and YDEGEE. The CDR3 has 13 amino acids. V was clipped by 4 bases and J by 5 bases, with 9 bases between them. CDR3 protein: CASSRTRTGELFF. The DNA of the CDR3 is TGTGCCAGCAGCCGGACGAGGACCGGGGAGCTGTTTTTT.

This clone has a handful of counts. The V call is TRBV28, the J call TRBJ1-1, with 7 bases matching TRBD1. The germline V gene has CDR1 MDHEN and CDR2 SYDVKM. The CDR3 consists of 17 residues. J lost 10 bases, V lost 5 bases, and 22 bases had no gene match. CDR3 nucleotides: TGTGCCAGCAGTCCCAGCCCCTGGACAGGAAAGTATTTTCGAGCTTTCTTT. It yields the protein CASSPSPWTGKYFRAFF.

V and J are TRBV5-1 and TRBJ2-3; D call uncertain. The V gene lost 0 bases and the J gene lost 1 base, with 3 bases spanning the gap. Germline V CDR1 and CDR2: SGHRS, YFSETQ. The CDR3 is 13 amino acids. In DNA, the CDR3 is TGCGCCAGCAGCTTGGTAGGCACAGATACGCAGTATTTT. Translation: CASSLVGTDTQYF.

The rearrangement uses TRBV7-9 and TRBJ1-1; D not certain. This CDR3 comprises 12 residues. V was trimmed by 3 bases and J by 6 bases, leaving 8 bases between them. CDR1 is SEHNR, CDR2 FQNEAQ, per germline (reference sequence). CDR3: CASSLGGAEAFF. The CDR3 coding sequence is TGTGCCAGCAGCTTGGGTGGGGCTGAAGCTTTCTTT.

The chain carries TRBV6-6 and TRBJ2-1; D may match TRBD1 or TRBD2 (5 bases each). Germline V CDR1 and CDR2: MNHNY, SVGAGI (reference sequence). The CDR3 is made up of 13 amino acids. Trimming stripped 8 bases from V and 8 bases from J, with 16 bases between. The CDR3 DNA follows: TGTGCCAGCTCCGGGACCCAGTCGGATGAGCAGTTCTTC. It is translated as CASSGTQSDEQFF.

The rearrangement joins TRBV19 to TRBJ2-3; the match to TRBD2 covers 10 bases. J was trimmed by 2 bases and V by 6 bases; bases with no gene match: 14. CDR1 and CDR2 from the germline V gene are LNHDA and SQIVND (reference sequence). This CDR3 region has 18 residues. This CDR3 reads CASSVGPTSGTTTDTQYF. The CDR3 DNA reads TGTGCCAGTAGCGTAGGGCCAACTAGCGGGACCACCACAGATACGCAGTATTTT.

The chain links TRBV5-5 to TRBJ2-5; possibly TRBD1 for D (5 bases). The CDR3 extends over 13 amino acids. With 4 bases removed from V and 2 bases from J, the gap between germline ends came to 9 bases. Germline assignment: CDR1 SGHKS and CDR2 YYEKEE (reference sequence). The CDR3 region has the DNA TGTGCCAGCAGCGACAGTGGTCAAGAGACCCAGTACTTC. Protein product: CASSDSGQETQYF.

This clone has a handful of counts. The J gene is TRBJ2-7, the V gene TRBV27, with D perhaps TRBD1 (6 bases). Trimming took off 6 bases at V and 0 bases at J, with 12 bases between the two ends. This CDR3 has 14 residues. Per germline, CDR1 MNHEY and CDR2 SMNVEV (reference sequence). Here the CDR3 reads CASRPGQLSYEQYF. DNA of the CDR3: TGTGCCAGCAGGCCTGGACAGCTCTCCTACGAGCAGTACTTC.

The chain couples TRBV5-4 to TRBJ2-2; D remains unclear. Germline V gene lookup returns CDR1 SGHNT and CDR2 YYREEE (reference sequence). Trimming removed 4 bases at V and 1 base at J, with 11 bases between. The CDR3 covers 15 residues. The CDR3 bases are TGTGCCAGCAGCGGTATGACGGAGAACACCGGGGAGCTGTTTTTT. This encodes CASSGMTENTGELFF.

The rearrangement joins TRBV12-5 to TRBJ1-1; D perhaps matches TRBD1 (5 bases). The CDR3 length is 14 residues. The germline V and J ends were trimmed by 8 bases and 0 bases, with 13 bases remaining between them. Germline values: CDR1 LGHNT, CDR2 FRNRAP. CDR3 DNA: TGTGCTAGTCGAGGTGGGGGGATGAACACTGAAGCTTTCTTT. Translated: CASRGGGMNTEAFF.

This clone was found once. Written as DNA, the CDR3 is TGTGCCAGCACCTCTTTAGAAATGGGAGAGACCCAGTACTTC. Protein sequence: CASTSLEMGETQYF. The chain couples TRBV5-8 to TRBJ2-5; D is ambiguous. The CDR3 has 14 amino acids. CDR1 is SGHTS, CDR2 YDEGEE, per germline. Trimming removed 6 bases from V and 4 bases from J, with 16 bases in between.

This chain uses TRBV5-4 with TRBJ2-5; 8 bases are shared with TRBD2. From germline, CDR1 is SGHNT and CDR2 YYREEE (reference sequence). V dropped 3 bases and J dropped 5; count of bases not matched to a gene: 6. The CDR3 contains 14 residues. This chain's CDR3 is CASSSGTSMETQYF. The CDR3 nucleotides read TGTGCCAGCAGCTCCGGGACTAGTATGGAGACCCAGTACTTC.

This clone was picked up a small number of times. The rearrangement joins TRBV7-8 to TRBJ2-7; D could derive from TRBD1 or TRBD2 (5 bases each). Germline V CDR1 and CDR2: SGHVS, FQNEAQ. This CDR3 region has 14 residues. The V end was cut by 3 bases, the J end by 5 bases, with 14 bases between. CDR3 sequence reads: CASSLFRAGDEQYF. CDR3 in DNA: TGTGCCAGCAGCTTGTTCAGGGCCGGGGACGAGCAGTACTTC.